This T cell receptor beta chain appears in the sequencing data of a study of chemoradiotherapy in HPV16-positive cancers. Whole-study results and caveats: Candidate HPV-specific clones and E7-related TCR motifs grew in tumor during treatment.

This CDR3 comprises 14 residues. V was shortened by 6 bases and J by 3 bases, with 15 bases between the two germline ends. About this clone: Its matching antigen is unknown.

Sequencing used immunoSEQ multiplex PCR; TCRdb keeps in-frame clones, though not all of them. The sample lists about 22,000 clones, just under 75% occurring once. This material was collected from a patient who underwent chemoradiotherapy. The chain joins TRBV23-1 to TRBJ2-7; a weak D match, TRBD2 (6 bases). TRBV23-1 is noted as an ORF with a role that remains uncertain. The TCR sequence derives from a human donor with HPV-associated anogenital cancer. CDR3 residues: CASSPGAHRYEQYF. In nucleotides, the CDR3 is TGCGCCAGCAGCCCGGGAGCCCATCGCTACGAGCAGTACTTC.